One and the same sample provided the 29 T cell receptor beta chains below, sequenced in a study of blood T cell repertoires in COVID-19 (TCRdb year 2020). Libraries were prepared through the immunoSEQ multiplex PCR assay. Held by TCRdb, this immuneACCESS table contains in-frame sequences only and omits some clones. Under half of the omission traces to an unresolved V gene where checked; the cause of the rest is unknown. The sample has roughly 29,000 clones on record, about 85% of them singletons. Of the sample, 9.3% is held by the ten largest clones. Sequenced input: peripheral blood. The receptor source for this set is a human donor in a cohort sampled during active COVID-19.

The chain joins TRBV6-5 to TRBJ1-2; D may be TRBD1 (6 bases). The germline V and J ends were trimmed by 5 bases and 4 bases, with 8 bases remaining between them. The CDR3 is made up of 12 amino acids. Germline V gene sequence: CDR1 MNHEY, CDR2 SVGAGI. DNA of the CDR3: TGTGCCAGCAGTCTGGACAGCTATGGCTACACCTTC. This translates into CASSLDSYGYTF.

In nucleotides, the CDR3 is TGTGCCAGTAGTTACCTCCGGACAGGGACCCAGCCCCAGCATTTT. Its translation is CASSYLRTGTQPQHF. This chain connects TRBV19 to TRBJ1-5; 8 positions agree with TRBD1. Germline CDR1 LNHDA, CDR2 SQIVND (reference sequence). V was clipped by 5 bases and J by 7 bases; unmatched bases: 10. There are 15 residues in the CDR3. Looking up the rest from reference TRBV19 and TRBJ1-5 gives the full variable domain: DGGITQSPKYLFRKEGQNVTLSCEQNLNHDAMYWYRQDPGQGLRLIYYSQIVNDFQKGDIAEGYSVSREKKESFPLTVTSAQKNPTAFYLCASSYLRTGTQPQHFGDGTRLSIL.

The rearrangement links TRBV7-8 to TRBJ2-7; a possible D gene is TRBD2 (5 bases). Trimming took off 5 bases at V and 5 bases at J, with 7 bases between the two ends. Germline CDR1 reads SGHVS; CDR2 reads FQNEAQ. This CDR3 has 11 residues. CDR3 sequence reads: CASSNGDEQYF. DNA for the CDR3: TGTGCCAGCAGCAACGGGGACGAGCAGTACTTC.

The genes are TRBV6-6 and TRBJ1-1, with unresolved D. The CDR3 has 14 residues. Germline-derived CDR1 and CDR2 are MNHNY and SVGAGI (reference sequence). The ends were cut back, 6 bases at V and 4 bases at J, with 15 bases in the middle. The CDR3 DNA follows: TGTGCCAGCAGCCCGCACGACTCGGGCACTGAAGCTTTCTTT. It specifies CASSPHDSGTEAFF.

Only one count was recorded for this clone. This chain joins TRBV11-3 and TRBJ2-1; 9 bases are a match to TRBD2. Trimming took 6 bases from V and 8 from J; bases not matched to a gene: 8. CDR1 and CDR2 from the germline V gene are SGHNT and YENEEA. The CDR3 consists of 14 residues. The CDR3 loop is CASSAGGPIDEQFF. DNA of the CDR3: TGTGCCAGCAGTGCGGGGGGGCCTATCGATGAGCAGTTCTTC.

The rearrangement joins TRBV11-2 to TRBJ2-1; the D gene is possibly TRBD2 (6 bases). With 0 bases removed from V and 6 bases from J, the gap between germline ends came to 12 bases. Germline V gene lookup returns CDR1 SGHAT and CDR2 FQNNGV. CDR3 length: 15 amino acids. The DNA for the CDR3 is TGTGCCAGCAGCTTAGATGTGGGAGGTGGCAATGAGCAGTTCTTC. Residues: CASSLDVGGGNEQFF. Together with reference TRBV11-2 and TRBJ2-1, the CDR3 gives the full variable domain: EAGVAQSPRYKIIEKRQSVAFWCNPISGHATLYWYQQILGQGPKLLIQFQNNGVVDDSQLPKDRFSAERLKGVDSTLKIQPAKLEDSAVYLCASSLDVGGGNEQFFGPGTRLTVL.

The chain uses TRBV13 and TRBJ2-3, with TRBD2 identical over 7 bases. In germline, CDR1 is PRHDT, CDR2 FYEKMQ (reference sequence). The CDR3 length is 18 residues. V was clipped by 4 bases and J by 0 bases; unmatched bases: 13. The CDR3, as DNA: TGTGCCAGCAGCTATCGGACTAGTCCCCGAACTAGCACAGATACGCAGTATTTT. This sequence encodes CASSYRTSPRTSTDTQYF.

The chain joins TRBV4-2 to TRBJ2-3; TRBD2 aligns across 9 bases. The CDR3 contains 18 residues. The germline V gene encodes CDR1 LGHNA and CDR2 YNFKEQ. The ends lost 1 base at V and 3 bases at J; junction bases unmatched: 11. The CDR3 coding sequence is TGTGCCAGCAGCCAAGTATGGAATAGCGGGGGAGGGACAGATACGCAGTATTTT. It encodes CASSQVWNSGGGTDTQYF.

The CDR3 sequence is CASSRGLAGLYNEQFF. CDR3 coding DNA: TGTGCCAGCAGCAGAGGACTAGCGGGCCTCTACAATGAGCAGTTCTTC. The J gene is TRBJ2-1, the V gene TRBV21-1; the table assigns TRBD2, which was not confirmed against the DNA. TRBV21-1 is a documented pseudogene. The CDR3 extends over 16 amino acids.

The chain recombines TRBV6-5 with TRBJ1-1; D gene ambiguous. CDR1 and CDR2 from the germline V gene are MNHEY and SVGAGI. This CDR3 has 11 amino acids. The V end was cut by 4 bases, the J end by 4 bases, with 4 bases between. CDR3 coding DNA: TGTGCCAGCAGTTCGGTCACTGAAGCTTTCTTT. As protein: CASSSVTEAFF.

The chain is built from TRBV18 and TRBJ1-2; 12 bases map to TRBD1. V was clipped by 3 bases and J by 3 bases; unmatched bases: 5. This CDR3 is 16 amino acids long. The V gene's germline CDR1 is KGHSH and CDR2 LQKENI. CDR3 coding DNA: TGTGCCAGCTCACCTTCGGGACAGGGGGCCGACTATGGCTACACCTTC. Protein: CASSPSGQGADYGYTF.

The sample holds one count of this clone. This chain links TRBV6-4 with TRBJ2-1; TRBD2 matches 10 bases. The CDR3 spans 16 residues. The V and J ends lost 4 bases and 5 bases, in that order; junction bases with no gene match: 8. Germline CDR1 MRHNA, CDR2 SNTAGT. CDR3 amino acids: CASSVYRTSGHNEQFF. The CDR3 DNA sequence: TGTGCCAGCAGTGTGTACCGGACTAGCGGTCACAATGAGCAGTTCTTC.

V and J are TRBV4-1 and TRBJ2-1; TRBD2 matches at 10 bases. The length of the CDR3 is 19 residues. Germline CDR1 and CDR2: MGHRA and YSYEKL. The ends lost 0 bases at V and 5 bases at J; junction bases unmatched: 13. The CDR3 is CASSQDFPSGLAVDNEQFF. CDR3 nucleotide sequence: TGCGCCAGCAGCCAAGATTTTCCCTCCGGACTAGCGGTGGACAATGAGCAGTTCTTC.

The chain uses TRBV5-6 and TRBJ2-1; D possibly corresponds to TRBD2 (6 bases). Trimming pared 3 bases from V and 7 bases from J, leaving 14 bases between. The CDR3 totals 14 residues. The V gene's germline CDR1 is SGHDT and CDR2 YYEEEE. The CDR3 DNA is TGTGCCAGCAGCTACCCCTTTGGGGGGAATGAGCAGTTCTTC. It is translated as CASSYPFGGNEQFF.

This rearrangement joins TRBV5-1 to TRBJ2-7, with 8 bases fitting TRBD1. The CDR3 runs to 15 residues. Losses at the gene ends were 2 bases for V and 3 bases for J; bases not matched to a gene: 7. Germline V gene lookup returns CDR1 SGHRS and CDR2 YFSETQ. The CDR3 coding sequence is TGCGCCAGCAGCTTCTCAGGGGGCACCTTCTACGAGCAGTACTTC. The encoded protein is CASSFSGGTFYEQYF. Combining the CDR3 with reference TRBV5-1 and TRBJ2-7 gives the whole variable domain KAGVTQTPRYLIKTRGQQVTLSCSPISGHRSVSWYQQTPGQGLQFLFEYFSETQRNKGNFPGRFSGRQFSNSRSEMNVSTLELGDSALYLCASSFSGGTFYEQYFGPGTRLTVT.

The rearrangement uses TRBV4-1 and TRBJ2-5, with a tentative D call TRBD1 (7 bases). Germline-derived CDR1 and CDR2 are MGHRA and YSYEKL. This CDR3 has 15 amino acids. V gave up 4 bases and J gave up 5 bases, with 17 bases separating them. The CDR3 coding sequence is TGCGCCAGCAGCCGGAGCGGACAGGCGGGGGAGACCCAGTACTTC. Translating gives CASSRSGQAGETQYF.

The chain has TRBV5-6 and TRBJ1-4, with D tentatively TRBD1 (6 bases). The germline V and J ends were trimmed by 2 bases and 6 bases, with 8 bases remaining between them. The CDR3 is 13 amino acids. Germline-derived CDR1 and CDR2 are SGHDT and YYEEEE. Written as DNA, the CDR3 is TGTGCCAGCAGCTTTACAGGGTATGAAAAACTGTTTTTT. Protein: CASSFTGYEKLFF.

The J gene is TRBJ2-7, the V gene TRBV6-6; 9 bases align to TRBD1. V lost 6 bases and J lost 7; bases outside the gene matches: 13. There are 15 residues in the CDR3. Germline CDR1 is MNHNY and CDR2 is SVGAGI (reference sequence). CDR3 sequence (DNA): TGTGCCAGCAGGCCATCCGGGACAGGGAACTGGGAGCAGTACTTC. Its protein is CASRPSGTGNWEQYF.

The genes are TRBV7-6 and TRBJ2-1, with a weak D call TRBD1 (6 bases). This CDR3 region has 16 residues. CDR1 and CDR2 from the germline V gene are SGHVS and FNYEAQ. Trimming took off 5 bases at V and 9 bases at J, with 23 bases between the two ends. Here the CDR3 DNA reads TGTGCCAGCAGCCAGCGGTGGGGGCACCCTCAACGTGAGCAGTTCTTC. This translates into CASSQRWGHPQREQFF.

The CDR3 loop reads CAWSVWRGRGPNEQFF. In nucleotides, the CDR3 is TGTGCCTGGAGTGTCTGGCGCGGGAGGGGCCCCAATGAGCAGTTCTTC. The chain recombines TRBV30 with TRBJ2-1; 9 bases fit TRBD2. This CDR3 contains 16 residues. The germline CDR1 and CDR2 sequences are GTSNPN and SVGIG (reference sequence). The J segment lost 6 bases and the V segment lost 0 bases, leaving 9 bases of the junction unmatched. The whole variable domain, filled in from reference TRBV30 and TRBJ2-1, reads SQTIHQWPATLVQPVGSPLSLECTVEGTSNPNLYWYRQAAGRGLQLLFYSVGIGQISSEVPQNLSASRPQDRQFILSSKKLLLSDSGFYLCAWSVWRGRGPNEQFFGPGTRLTVL.

The chain couples TRBV5-8 to TRBJ1-1; D is unresolved. Germline-derived CDR1 and CDR2 are SGHTS and YDEGEE. V was trimmed by 6 bases and J by 3 bases, leaving 15 bases between them. There are 14 residues in the CDR3. The CDR3 protein is CASTTYGWDTEAFF. The CDR3 coding sequence is TGTGCCAGCACGACTTACGGGTGGGACACTGAAGCTTTCTTT.

This clone was counted a few times. V and J are TRBV29-1 and TRBJ2-3; 8 positions agree with TRBD1. The V gene's germline CDR1 is SQVTM and CDR2 ANQGSEA. The J segment lost 3 bases and the V segment lost 7 bases, leaving 15 bases of the junction unmatched. This CDR3 contains 16 residues. CDR3 in amino acids: CSGLNPPGQETDTQYF. The CDR3 bases are TGCAGCGGCCTAAACCCTCCGGGACAGGAAACAGATACGCAGTATTTT.

The chain is built from TRBV18 and TRBJ1-2, with 9 positions matching TRBD1. There are 13 residues in the CDR3. Germline V gives CDR1 KGHSH, CDR2 LQKENI. The V segment lost 6 bases and the J segment 8 bases; nucleotides outside the gene matches: 7. The CDR3 DNA reads as TGTGCCAGCTCTCCGACAGGGGGTCAGGGCTACACCTTC. Its translation: CASSPTGGQGYTF.

This chain links TRBV21-1 with TRBJ2-7; the D segment call TRBD1 is taken from the table without a DNA check. TRBV21-1 is marked as a pseudogene. The CDR3 loop spans 17 amino acids. CDR3 nucleotides: TGTGCCAGCAGCAAAGTCGTCAGGGGCGAACTTTCCTACGAGCAGTACTTC. Translation gives CASSKVVRGELSYEQYF.

This clone was counted a single time. The CDR3 here is CASSYHTLRGGEEETQYF. CDR3 in DNA: TGCGCCAGCAGCTACCACACACTTCGCGGGGGGGAGGAAGAGACCCAGTACTTC. J is TRBJ2-5 and V is TRBV5-1, with TRBD2 identical over 9 bases. Germline trimming cut 3 bases from V and 3 bases from J; bases unmatched to any gene: 15. The CDR3 runs to 18 residues. The V gene's germline CDR1 is SGHRS and CDR2 YFSETQ.

This clone was seen more than once but under ten times. The V and J genes are TRBV7-9 and TRBJ1-2; D is ambiguous. V gave up 0 bases and J gave up 5 bases, with 7 bases separating them. There are 13 residues in the CDR3. From germline, CDR1 is SEHNR and CDR2 FQNEAQ (reference sequence). The CDR3 reads CASSLARSYGYTF. The DNA for the CDR3 is TGTGCCAGCAGCTTAGCGCGGTCTTATGGCTACACCTTC.

The chain couples TRBV6-1 to TRBJ2-5, with 7 bases identical to TRBD2. The CDR3 sequence is 17 residues long. Unmatched junction bases numbered 13, after V lost 1 base and J lost 5 bases. The germline gives CDR1 MNHNS, CDR2 SASEGT. CDR3: CASSEEGAGARGETQYF. The CDR3 DNA follows: TGTGCCAGCAGTGAAGAAGGCGCGGGAGCCCGGGGCGAGACCCAGTACTTC.

V usage is TRBV30 and J usage is TRBJ1-4; TRBD1 aligns across 7 bases. The junction had 4 bases not matched to a gene; V was cut back by 3 bases and J by 3 bases. The CDR3 covers 14 residues. Germline V gene data show CDR1 as GTSNPN and CDR2 as SVGIG (reference sequence). The chain's CDR3 is CAWRAGTANEKLFF. DNA of the CDR3: TGTGCCTGGAGGGCCGGGACAGCTAATGAAAAACTGTTTTTT.

The chain has TRBV21-1 and TRBJ2-2; TRBD2, as called in the table, went unchecked against the DNA. TRBV21-1 is a listed pseudogene. This CDR3 contains 16 residues. The CDR3: CASSKGLARDTGELFF. CDR3 in DNA: TGTGCCAGCAGCAAAGGTTTAGCGAGGGACACCGGGGAGCTGTTTTTT.